A selection of T cell receptor beta chains follows, all from one sample in a study of Ad26.COV2.S vaccination and SARS-CoV-2 variants. Measured with immunoSEQ multiplex PCR; TCRdb has only the in-frame clones, and not every one. The data show 400,000 to 450,000 clones, 90% seen once. The material was peripheral blood, obtained in a trial of Ad26.COV2.S vaccine versus placebo. These receptors were taken from a person aged 18-65 years who received the Ad26.COV2.S COVID-19 vaccine or a placebo. Each CDR3 is given with its conserved first and last residue. The D gene is left open where the match is weak. Clone size, where shown, is once, few, many, or a class for clones that have expanded.

J	size	V	D	DNA	CDR3
TRBJ1-2	once	TRBV6-2/TRBV6-3	TRBD1	TGTGCCAGCAGCGGGACAGTCAACTATGGCTACACCTTC	CASSGTVNYGYTF
TRBJ1-1	-	TRBV19	-	TGTGCCTCCTACTCCGGGAGGGGGGGCACTGAAGCTTTCTTT	CASYSGRGGTEAFF
TRBJ2-2	-	TRBV10-1	-	TGCGCCAGCAGTTGGGCCACCGGGGAGCTGTTTTTT	CASSWATGELFF
TRBJ1-1	-	TRBV29-1	-	TGCAGCGTTGAAGAGGGGACGAGGGAGGCGTACACTGAAGCTTTCTTT	CSVEEGTREAYTEAFF
TRBJ2-7	once	TRBV2	-	TGTGCCAGTCAGCCACCACTTAGAGGAAACGAGCAGTACTTC	CASQPPLRGNEQYF
TRBJ1-1	once	TRBV19	-	TGTGCCAGTAGTATGTTGGGGGAAGGAGCTTTCTTT	CASSMLGEGAFF
TRBJ2-4	-	TRBV20-1	-	TGCAGTGCTAGTGAGAGGTTCCTAGCCAAAAACATTCAGTACTTC	CSASERFLAKNIQYF
TRBJ2-1	-	TRBV7-9	TRBD2	TGTGCCAGCAGCCCGTCTAGCGGGAGGGGTGGCTACAATGAGCAGTTCTTC	CASSPSSGRGGYNEQFF
TRBJ2-7	once	TRBV5-6	TRBD1	TGTGCCAGCAGCGTGGGACAGGGAATTTACGAGCAGTACTTC	CASSVGQGIYEQYF
TRBJ2-5	-	TRBV5-4	-	TGTGCCAGCAGCCGGCACGCCGGGACTGTCGGAGAGACCCAGTACTTC	CASSRHAGTVGETQYF
TRBJ2-3	-	TRBV19	TRBD2	TGTGCCAGTAGCCGGACTAGCGGGAGCGCAGATACGCAGTATTTT	CASSRTSGSADTQYF
TRBJ1-5	-	TRBV6-1	-	TGTGCCAGCAGTGAAGCAATTAAGGCCCCCCAGCATTTT	CASSEAIKAPQHF
TRBJ2-1	-	TRBV7-2	-	TGTGCCAGCAGCTCCACCGTCCGTATTTACAATGAGCAGTTCTTC	CASSSTVRIYNEQFF
TRBJ1-5	-	TRBV7-2	-	TGTGCCAGCAGCTTCGAAAGACACAATCAGCCCCAGCATTTT	CASSFERHNQPQHF
TRBJ2-4	-	TRBV3-1/TRBV3-2	-	TGTGCCAGCAGCCAAGATCTGGGTCGAAACATTCAGTACTTC	CASSQDLGRNIQYF
TRBJ2-2	-	TRBV12-3/TRBV12-4	TRBD1	TGTGCCACCCGGACAGGGGACACCGGGGAGCTGTTTTTT	CATRTGDTGELFF
TRBJ2-7	-	TRBV20-1	-	TGCAGTGCTCCGGGACCCTCGAAGCAGTACTTC	CSAPGPSKQYF
TRBJ2-7	once	TRBV5-1	TRBD1	TGCGCCAGCAGCTTGGAGGGACAGGCCTATCCCTACGAGCAGTACTTC	CASSLEGQAYPYEQYF